This entry is about one T cell receptor beta chain. What it binds is not known. These data come from a study of OX40 agonist ivuxolimab in advanced cancers. TCRdb's copy holds only in-frame clones and misses some; the assay was immunoSEQ multiplex PCR. The repertoire consists of about 64,000 clones, with about 85% occurring once and the leading ten covering under 3%. Overall study results and limits: There was clonal expansion of CD4+ and CD8+ blood T cells by week 6 at 0.1 to 3.0 mg/kg.

Germline V lookup: CDR1 SNHLY, CDR2 FYNNEI. The CDR3 spans 15 residues. The ends lost 10 bases at V and 5 bases at J; junction bases unmatched: 12. The gene calls are TRBV2 and TRBJ2-1; 9 bases are shared with TRBD2. The TCR sequence derives from an adult with an advanced solid tumor such as melanoma, head and neck, liver or kidney cancer. Sequenced material: CD4+ or CD8+ T cells sorted from blood, taken in a trial of the OX40 agonist ivuxolimab. CDR3 in amino acids: CANPLAGVLDNEQFF. For the CDR3, the DNA is TGTGCCAACCCCTTAGCGGGAGTGCTAGACAATGAGCAGTTCTTC.